Listed below are T cell receptor beta chains from one sample, sequenced in a study of response to subunit inactivated influenza vaccine. TCRdb ran MiXCR on the RT-PCR reads and lists one entry per CDR3 protein. The sample includes about 540,000 distinct CDR3 sequences, around a quarter of them seen just once. The same sample was also used in a study of T cells expressing NK-cell markers.

Source: CD4+ T cells sorted from PBMCs, taken roughly 12 days after vaccination. These receptors all stem from a man aged 45-65 years who received an inactivated influenza vaccine. The CDR3 runs from the conserved cysteine through the conserved F or W. The D gene is left open where the match is weak. Expanded clones get a size class; other rows say once, few or many, or leave the size out.

V: TRBV5-1; J: TRBJ2-7; D: NA; size: few; CDR3: CASSLEDSEGEQYF; DNA: TGCGCCAGCAGCTTGGAAGACAGTGAGGGCGAGCAGTACTTC
V: TRBV12-3/TRBV12-4; J: TRBJ2-2; D: NA; size: many; CDR3: CASSFGTGNTGELFF; DNA: TGTGCCAGCAGTTTCGGGACTGGGAACACCGGGGAGCTGTTTTTT
V: TRBV7-2; J: TRBJ2-7; D: TRBD2; size: few; CDR3: CASSTEGLASYEQYF; DNA: TGTGCCAGCAGCACAGAAGGACTAGCGAGCTACGAGCAGTACTTC
V: TRBV11-1; J: TRBJ2-1; D: TRBD2; size: few; CDR3: CASSLRGLTSSYNEQFF; DNA: TGTGCCAGCAGCTTACGGGGACTAACGAGCTCCTACAATGAGCAGTTCTTC
V: TRBV12-3/TRBV12-4; J: TRBJ2-6; D: NA; size: NA; CDR3: CASSFRSGSGANVLTF; DNA: TGTGCCAGCAGTTTTAGGTCCGGGTCTGGGGCCAACGTCCTGACTTTC
V: TRBV25-1; J: TRBJ2-5; D: NA; size: few; CDR3: CASSESGGAGGTQYF; DNA: TGTGCCAGCAGTGAATCGGGCGGGGCCGGAGGGACCCAGTACTTC
V: TRBV20-1; J: TRBJ2-5; D: NA; size: few; CDR3: CSASGRKETQYF; DNA: TGCAGTGCTAGCGGCAGAAAAGAGACCCAGTACTTC
V: TRBV5-1; J: TRBJ2-7; D: NA; size: few; CDR3: CASRSTEGGSWFEQYF; DNA: TGCGCCAGCAGGAGCACGGAGGGAGGTTCCTGGTTCGAGCAGTACTTC
V: TRBV12-3/TRBV12-4; J: TRBJ2-1; D: NA; size: NA; CDR3: CASTSDTYNEQFF; DNA: TGTGCCAGCACCTCGGACACCTACAATGAGCAGTTCTTC
V: TRBV5-6; J: TRBJ2-6; D: TRBD1; size: NA; CDR3: CASSSPDRGTGANVLTF; DNA: TGTGCCAGCAGCTCCCCGGACAGGGGGACTGGGGCCAACGTCCTGACTTTC
V: TRBV11-2; J: TRBJ2-7; D: TRBD1; size: NA; CDR3: CASSSPGQEVNEQYF; DNA: TGTGCCAGCAGCTCACCGGGACAGGAGGTCAACGAGCAGTACTTC
V: TRBV3-1; J: TRBJ2-7; D: TRBD1; size: few; CDR3: CARDVSGTVYEQYF; DNA: TGTGCCAGAGACGTATCCGGGACAGTATACGAGCAGTACTTC